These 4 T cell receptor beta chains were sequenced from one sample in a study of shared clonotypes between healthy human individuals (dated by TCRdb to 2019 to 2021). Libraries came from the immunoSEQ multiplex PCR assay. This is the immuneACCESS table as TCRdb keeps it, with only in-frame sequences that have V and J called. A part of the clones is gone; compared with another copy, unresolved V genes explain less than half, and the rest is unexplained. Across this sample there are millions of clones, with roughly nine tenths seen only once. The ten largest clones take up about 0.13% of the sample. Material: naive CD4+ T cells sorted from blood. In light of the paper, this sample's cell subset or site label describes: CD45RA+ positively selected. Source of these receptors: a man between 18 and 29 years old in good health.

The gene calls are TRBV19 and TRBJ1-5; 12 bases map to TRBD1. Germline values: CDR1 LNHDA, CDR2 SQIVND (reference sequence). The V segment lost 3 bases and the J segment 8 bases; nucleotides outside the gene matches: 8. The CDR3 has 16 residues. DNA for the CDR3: TGTGCCAGTAGTATCTGGGGACAGGGGGCAAGAAAGCCCCAGCATTTT. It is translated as CASSIWGQGARKPQHF.

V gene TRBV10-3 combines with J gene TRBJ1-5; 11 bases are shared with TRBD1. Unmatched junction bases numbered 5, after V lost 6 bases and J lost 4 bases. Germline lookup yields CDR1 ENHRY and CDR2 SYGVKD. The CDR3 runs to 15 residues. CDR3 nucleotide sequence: TGTGCCATCAGGAGGGGACAGGGGGGAAATCAGCCCCAGCATTTT. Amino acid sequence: CAIRRGQGGNQPQHF.

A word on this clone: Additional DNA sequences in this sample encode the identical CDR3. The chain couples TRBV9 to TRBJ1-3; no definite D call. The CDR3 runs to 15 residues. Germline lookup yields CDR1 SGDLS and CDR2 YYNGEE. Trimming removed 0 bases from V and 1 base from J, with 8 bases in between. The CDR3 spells CASSVGGVSGNTIYF. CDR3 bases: TGTGCCAGCAGCGTAGGCGGTGTGTCTGGAAACACCATATATTTT.

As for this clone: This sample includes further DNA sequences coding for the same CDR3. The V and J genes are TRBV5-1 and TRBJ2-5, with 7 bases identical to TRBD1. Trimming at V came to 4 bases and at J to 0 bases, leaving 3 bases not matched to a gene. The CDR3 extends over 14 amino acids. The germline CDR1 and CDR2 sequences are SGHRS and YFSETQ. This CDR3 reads CASSGTAYQETQYF. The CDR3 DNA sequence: TGCGCCAGCAGCGGGACAGCGTACCAAGAGACCCAGTACTTC.